A selection of T cell receptor beta chains follows, all from one sample in a study of shared T cell receptors in the human thymus. TCRdb's table, derived via immunoSEQ multiplex PCR, lists solely in-frame clones and lacks some. The table lists 700,000 to 750,000 clones, 70% to 90% of them singletons. This sample also appeared in a second study, on human thymus T cells.

The sequencing input was thymocytes. The receptors were gathered from a girl under three years old with a congenital heart defect. Each CDR3 is given with its conserved first and last residue. The D gene is left open where the match is weak. Clone size is stated in some rows and not others, as once, few, many or a class when expanded.

clone size	D gene	J gene	V gene	CDR3 protein	CDR3 DNA
.	TRBD1	TRBJ2-3	TRBV2	CASSDRFSTGVLPNTQYF	TGTGCCAGCAGTGATAGGTTTTCGACAGGGGTGCTGCCCAATACGCAGTATTTT
.	TRBD1	TRBJ2-6	TRBV6-1	CASSPWTGPENVLTF	TGTGCCAGCAGTCCTTGGACAGGGCCGGAAAACGTCCTGACTTTC
.	TRBD1	TRBJ2-7	TRBV18	CASSTTRTGVYEQYF	TGTGCCAGCTCTACAACAAGGACAGGGGTCTACGAGCAGTACTTC
.	.	TRBJ1-5	TRBV11-2	CASSSGQTRDNQPQHF	TGTGCCAGCAGTTCCGGACAGACCCGGGACAATCAGCCCCAGCATTTT
.	TRBD1	TRBJ1-5	TRBV6-1	CARNRDRGKQPQHF	TGTGCCAGAAACCGGGACAGGGGAAAACAGCCCCAGCATTTT
.	.	TRBJ2-5	TRBV7-2	CASSGGGSRGEYQETQYF	TGTGCCAGCAGCGGAGGAGGGTCGAGGGGAGAGTACCAAGAGACCCAGTACTTC
.	.	TRBJ2-2	TRBV5-4	CASSSKRGGRYARTGELFF	TGTGCCAGCAGCTCTAAGAGGGGTGGGAGGTATGCGAGGACCGGGGAGCTGTTTTTT
.	.	TRBJ2-3	TRBV5-1	CASRLPNEGTDTQYF	TGCGCCAGCAGGTTACCTAACGAGGGCACAGATACGCAGTATTTT
.	.	TRBJ2-1	TRBV5-1	CASSLWNSICSWFF	TGTGCCAGCAGCTTATGGAATAGCATCTGCTCGTGGTTCTTC
once	.	TRBJ1-1	TRBV10-3	CAISESGGKRVPTAEAFF	TGTGCCATCAGTGAGTCCGGGGGTAAAAGGGTACCTACGGCTGAAGCTTTCTTT
.	.	TRBJ1-4	TRBV20-1	CSARVGEKLFF	TGCAGTGCCAGGGTAGGGGAAAAACTGTTTTTT
.	.	TRBJ1-3	TRBV5-1	CASSLDTRSGNTIYF	TGCGCCAGCAGCTTGGACACCCGCTCTGGAAACACCATATATTTT
.	TRBD1	TRBJ2-7	TRBV9	CASSATDTGTGCEQYF	TGTGCCAGCAGCGCGACGGACACCGGGACAGGGTGCGAGCAGTACTTC
.	.	TRBJ2-7	TRBV14	CASSQVGGYEQYF	TGTGCCAGCAGCCAAGTCGGCGGATACGAGCAGTACTTC
.	TRBD1	TRBJ1-2	TRBV9	CASSAYTKGTVDGYTF	TGTGCCAGCAGCGCGTACACGAAGGGGACAGTGGATGGCTACACCTTC
.	.	TRBJ1-4	TRBV29-1	CSVTCLSGGKGKLFF	TGCAGCGTGACCTGCCTGTCGGGGGGCAAGGGAAAACTGTTTTTT
.	.	TRBJ1-2	TRBV9	CASSQTGGYTF	TGTGCCAGCAGCCAAACAGGTGGCTACACCTTC
.	.	TRBJ1-6	TRBV6-5	CASRPDFQSISPLHF	TGTGCCAGCAGACCGGACTTTCAGTCAATATCACCCCTCCACTTT
.	TRBD2	TRBJ2-3	TRBV4-1	CASSQGSRRGGRDTQYF	TGCGCCAGCAGCCAAGGGTCTCGGCGGGGGGGCCGAGATACGCAGTATTTT
.	TRBD2	TRBJ2-5	TRBV7-8	CASSPMTATSGGRETQYF	TGTGCCAGCAGCCCCATGACGGCGACTAGCGGGGGGCGGGAGACCCAGTACTTC
.	.	TRBJ1-1	TRBV6-1	CASRWEGPVNTEAFF	TGTGCCAGCAGGTGGGAGGGGCCGGTGAACACTGAAGCTTTCTTT
.	TRBD2	TRBJ2-7	TRBV28	CASSFPGGNDEQYF	TGTGCCAGCAGTTTTCCGGGGGGGAACGACGAGCAGTACTTC
.	.	TRBJ1-1	TRBV11-2	CASSLERGGLEAFF	TGTGCCAGCAGCTTAGAAAGGGGGGGGCTCGAAGCTTTCTTT
.	TRBD2	TRBJ2-6	TRBV7-2	CASSELAGGLSGANVLTF	TGTGCCAGCAGCGAACTAGCGGGGGGGCTCTCTGGGGCCAACGTCCTGACTTTC
.	TRBD1	TRBJ1-3	TRBV28	CASSLPRTGTGNTIYF	TGTGCCAGCAGTTTACCGCGGACAGGGACTGGAAACACCATATATTTT
.	TRBD1	TRBJ2-5	TRBV5-4	CASSRMDRPQETQYF	TGTGCCAGCAGCAGAATGGACAGGCCACAAGAGACCCAGTACTTC
.	.	TRBJ1-1	TRBV14	CASSHRADLEAFF	TGTGCCAGCAGCCACCGAGCGGACCTTGAAGCTTTCTTT
.	.	TRBJ1-2	TRBV12-5	CASGLQYTGIGPPYGYTF	TGTGCTAGTGGTTTACAATATACAGGGATTGGACCCCCGTATGGCTACACCTTC
.	.	TRBJ2-1	TRBV5-4	CASSLGRLDNEQFF	TGTGCCAGCAGCTTGGGCCGGCTAGACAATGAGCAGTTCTTC
.	.	TRBJ1-1	TRBV10-3	CAIHQGPEAMNTEAFF	TGTGCCATTCATCAGGGCCCAGAGGCTATGAACACTGAAGCTTTCTTT
.	TRBD1	TRBJ2-1	TRBV6-5	CASARTGGFSEQFF	TGTGCCAGCGCTCGGACAGGGGGCTTCAGTGAGCAGTTCTTC
.	.	TRBJ1-2	TRBV7-8	CASSGLRQVYYGYTF	TGTGCCAGCAGCGGATTACGACAGGTCTACTATGGCTACACCTTC
.	TRBD1	TRBJ1-1	TRBV29-1	CSVGHWTGVANTEAFF	TGCAGCGTTGGTCATTGGACAGGGGTTGCGAACACTGAAGCTTTCTTT
.	.	TRBJ1-1	TRBV23-1	CASSQSRAATEAFF	TGCGCCAGCAGTCAATCGAGGGCAGCCACTGAAGCTTTCTTT
.	.	TRBJ2-3	TRBV6-5	CASSFGLYTDTQYF	TGTGCCAGCAGTTTTGGACTGTACACAGATACGCAGTATTTT
.	TRBD2	TRBJ2-1	TRBV28	CASSFVLAGGLRYNEQFF	TGTGCCAGCAGTTTCGTACTAGCGGGGGGGCTACGCTACAATGAGCAGTTCTTC
.	.	TRBJ1-1	TRBV5-1	CASSLARGTPLNTEAFF	TGCGCCAGCAGCTTGGCTCGCGGGACCCCCTTGAACACTGAAGCTTTCTTT
once	TRBD1	TRBJ1-5	TRBV30	CAWRKCLGTEARWPQHF	TGTGCCTGGAGGAAATGCCTCGGGACAGAAGCCCGTTGGCCCCAGCATTTT
.	TRBD1	TRBJ2-7	TRBV6-6	CASSYSGQSYEQYF	TGTGCCAGCAGTTACTCGGGACAGAGCTACGAGCAGTACTTC
few	.	TRBJ1-4	TRBV27	CASSPVSEGKLFF	TGTGCCAGCAGTCCGGTCAGTGAGGGAAAACTGTTTTTT
.	TRBD1	TRBJ1-5	TRBV10-2	CASSRTGPTDNQPQHF	TGCGCCAGCAGTAGGACAGGCCCCACAGACAATCAGCCCCAGCATTTT
.	.	TRBJ1-6	TRBV5-4	CASSSTVYNSPLHF	TGTGCCAGCAGCTCGACAGTCTATAATTCACCCCTCCACTTT
.	TRBD2	TRBJ2-7	TRBV4-1	CASSQVAGGAGQYF	TGCGCCAGCAGCCAAGTAGCGGGGGGGGCAGGGCAGTACTTC
.	.	TRBJ1-2	TRBV15	CATSRDLQGWGGYTF	TGTGCCACCAGCAGAGATCTCCAGGGCTGGGGTGGCTACACCTTC
few	TRBD1	TRBJ1-6	TRBV2	CASSASPDREHSPLHF	TGTGCCAGCAGTGCGAGCCCAGACAGGGAACATTCACCCCTCCACTTT
once	.	TRBJ2-3	TRBV9	CASSATVAGFLYTQYF	TGTGCCAGCAGCGCGACCGTGGCGGGGTTTTTATATACGCAGTATTTT
.	.	TRBJ1-1	TRBV19	CASSTGYAVTEAFF	TGTGCCAGTAGTACAGGGTATGCGGTCACTGAAGCTTTCTTT
once	TRBD1	TRBJ2-5	TRBV5-1	CASSLATGTDEETQYF	TGCGCCAGCAGCTTGGCTACAGGGACAGACGAAGAGACCCAGTACTTC
.	.	TRBJ2-7	TRBV5-6	CASSLGGAPYEQYF	TGTGCCAGCAGCTTGGGGGGAGCCCCCTACGAGCAGTACTTC
few	.	TRBJ2-7	TRBV4-1	CAAYNGTPPYEQYF	TGCGCCGCATATAACGGGACTCCTCCCTACGAGCAGTACTTC